These 19 T cell receptor beta chains were sequenced from one sample in a study of blood T cells in healthy people across ages. Primed by a sample-barcoded 5' primer and a J-beta primer mix, a second PCR proceeded for about 6 to 11 cycles. TCRdb recomputed calls from the 5' RACE reads with MiXCR, one row per CDR3 protein. The table has some 860,000 distinct CDR3 sequences, roughly 56% seen once. What was sequenced was blood. Every receptor here comes from a man aged 40-49 years in good health.

The chain uses TRBV3-1 and TRBJ2-1, with TRBD2 matching over 13 bases. The CDR3 sequence is 18 residues long. J lost 2 bases, V lost 2 bases, and 6 bases had no gene match. CDR1 is LGHDT, CDR2 YNNKEL, per germline (reference sequence). CDR3 sequence (DNA): TGTGCCAGCAGCCAAAAGAAGGGACTAGCGGGGACCTACAATGAGCAGTTCTTC. It is translated as CASSQKKGLAGTYNEQFF.

The chain combines TRBV7-2 with TRBJ1-2; D is uncertain. V dropped 1 base and J dropped 11 bases, with 5 bases sitting between them. This CDR3 is 10 amino acids long. CDR1 and CDR2 from the germline V gene are SGHTA and FQGNSA. CDR3 in amino acids: CASSLVFYTF. Here the CDR3 DNA reads TGTGCCAGCAGCTTAGTTTTTTACACCTTC. Full variable domain (missing parts from reference TRBV7-2 and TRBJ1-2): GAGVSQSPSNKVTEKGKDVELRCDPISGHTALYWYRQSLGQGLEFLIYFQGNSAPDKSGLPSDRFSAERTGGSVSTLTIQRTQQEDSAVYLCASSLVFYTFGSGTRLTVV.

This sequence joins TRBV12-3 or TRBV12-4 and TRBJ1-4; 7 nucleotides line up with TRBD1. Unmatched junction bases numbered 9, after V lost 6 bases and J lost 8 bases. The CDR3 is 14 amino acids. CDR3 bases: TGTGCCAGCAGCCGAGACAGGGCGTTAGAAAAACTGTTTTTT. Translation gives CASSRDRALEKLFF.

In DNA form, the CDR3 reads TGCAGTGCTAGAAAGACCGATTACGAGCAGTACTTC. It specifies CSARKTDYEQYF. The chain couples TRBV20-1 to TRBJ2-4; D remains unclear. The J call may be faulty, since TRBJ2-7 better matches the DNA end. CDR3 length equals 12 residues. Germline-derived CDR1 and CDR2 are DFQATT and SNEGSKA (reference sequence).

The chain recombines TRBV12-3 or TRBV12-4 with TRBJ2-4, with a possible D match to TRBD2 (5 bases). The germline V and J ends were trimmed by 2 bases and 7 bases, with 12 bases remaining between them. This CDR3 has 14 residues. CDR3 bases: TGTGCCAGCAGTTTAACGGCAGCGGTCAACATTCAGTACTTC. Its translation is CASSLTAAVNIQYF.

This clonotype was counted only a few times. The chain has TRBV9 and TRBJ2-1, with 10 bases that match TRBD2. Germline-derived CDR1 and CDR2 are SGDLS and YYNGEE. This CDR3 contains 18 residues. V gave up 0 bases and J gave up 4 bases; unmatched junction bases: 10. CDR3: CASSVGLAGPQLYNEQFF. CDR3 nucleotides: TGTGCCAGCAGCGTAGGACTAGCGGGCCCACAACTGTACAATGAGCAGTTCTTC.

The gene calls are TRBV28 and TRBJ2-1, with D possibly being TRBD2 (5 bases). The CDR3 is made up of 16 amino acids. Germline V gene lookup returns CDR1 MDHEN and CDR2 SYDVKM. V was cut by 5 bases and J by 4 bases, with 18 bases left in between. DNA for the CDR3: TGTGCCAGCAGTCCCAGACGTGGGAGCACTTACAATGAGCAGTTCTTC. Translating it yields CASSPRRGSTYNEQFF. The entire variable domain, with the rest obtained from reference TRBV28 and TRBJ2-1, is as follows: DVKVTQSSRYLVKRTGEKVFLECVQDMDHENMFWYRQDPGLGLRLIYFSYDVKMKEKGDIPEGYSVSREKKERFSLILESASTNQTSMYLCASSPRRGSTYNEQFFGPGTRLTVL.

This clonotype came up a few times. The CDR3 bases are TGCGCCAGCGGCCTCCGCCAAGCGGGAGGCAACAATGAGCAGTTCTTC. It codes for CASGLRQAGGNNEQFF. This rearrangement joins TRBV5-1 to TRBJ2-1; 9 bases are shared with TRBD2. V shed 7 bases, J shed 5 bases, and the junction held 13 bases outside the gene matches. Germline CDR1 and CDR2: SGHRS and YFSETQ. The CDR3 sequence is 16 residues long.

The sample holds a few counts of this clonotype. The rearrangement uses TRBV27 and TRBJ1-2; D is ambiguous. Germline-derived CDR1 and CDR2 are MNHEY and SMNVEV (reference sequence). This CDR3 region has 14 residues. V dropped 4 bases and J dropped 7 bases, with 16 bases sitting between them. CDR3 coding DNA: TGTGCCAGCAGTTACCGCGCGGGAAAGGGTGGCTACACCTTC. This sequence encodes CASSYRAGKGGYTF.

V usage is TRBV28 and J usage is TRBJ2-5; 7 bases fit TRBD2. CDR1 MDHEN and CDR2 SYDVKM come from the germline V gene. V shed 5 bases, J shed 4 bases, and the junction held 10 bases outside the gene matches. This CDR3 region has 15 residues. CDR3 nucleotide sequence: TGTGCCAGCAGTCCCCCTCAGGGAGGGGTAGAGACCCAGTACTTC. Protein sequence: CASSPPQGGVETQYF.

V and J are TRBV6-6 and TRBJ2-7, with D unclear. The germline gives CDR1 MNHNY, CDR2 SVGAGI (reference sequence). Trimming stripped 6 bases from V and 0 bases from J, with 15 bases between. The CDR3 loop spans 15 amino acids. The CDR3 loop reads CASSYLKLSSYEQYF. As DNA, the CDR3 is TGTGCCAGCAGCTACCTCAAACTTAGCTCCTACGAGCAGTACTTC.

The V gene is TRBV6-5, the J gene TRBJ1-6; weak D call: TRBD1 (5 bases). The germline V gene encodes CDR1 MNHEY and CDR2 SVGAGI. The ends were cut back, 5 bases at V and 7 bases at J, with 15 bases in the middle. The CDR3 spans 15 residues. In nucleotides, the CDR3 is TGTGCCAGCAGTCAAGGTGGGACGGTAAATTCACCCCTCCACTTT. The encoded protein is CASSQGGTVNSPLHF.

This chain connects TRBV20-1 to TRBJ2-3, with TRBD1 matching over 9 bases. The V gene end was trimmed by 1 base and the J gene end by 6 bases; junction bases not matched to a gene: 8. The germline CDR1 and CDR2 sequences are DFQATT and SNEGSKA (reference sequence). CDR3 length: 15 amino acids. For the CDR3, the DNA is TGCAGTGCTAGAGGGGACAGGGTAATCTCGGATACGCAGTATTTT. Translated: CSARGDRVISDTQYF.

The J gene is TRBJ1-2, the V gene TRBV3-1; the D is unclear. V was trimmed by 0 bases and J by 4 bases, leaving 6 bases between them. CDR1 is LGHDT and CDR2 is YNNKEL in the germline V gene (reference sequence). The CDR3 contains 13 residues. This CDR3 is CASSQDGRYGYTF. The CDR3 nucleotides are TGTGCCAGCAGCCAAGATGGGCGCTATGGCTACACCTTC.

V gene TRBV7-3 combines with J gene TRBJ1-5; a possible D gene is TRBD1 (5 bases). The CDR3 runs 13 residues. Deletions cut 10 bases from V and 6 bases from J, with 16 bases between. Germline V gives CDR1 SGHTA, CDR2 FQGTGA. DNA of the CDR3: TGTGCCACCCTGTGGGGGGAACCTCAGCCCCAGCATTTT. It translates to CATLWGEPQPQHF. Filled out from reference TRBV7-3 and TRBJ1-5, the complete variable domain reads GAGVSQTPSNKVTEKGKYVELRCDPISGHTALYWYRQSLGQGPEFLIYFQGTGAADDSGLPNDRFFAVRPEGSVSTLKIQRTERGDSAVYLCATLWGEPQPQHFGDGTRLSIL.

The V gene is TRBV20-1, the J gene TRBJ1-2, with D perhaps matching TRBD1 (6 bases). This CDR3 is 14 amino acids long. Trimming took off 1 base at V and 5 bases at J, with 14 bases between the two ends. Per the germline V gene, CDR1 is DFQATT and CDR2 is SNEGSKA (reference sequence). Here the CDR3 reads CSARAGRGGYGYTF. The CDR3 nucleotides read TGCAGTGCTAGAGCCGGCAGGGGAGGGTATGGCTACACCTTC.

The chain links TRBV6-6 to TRBJ1-2; tentatively, D is TRBD1 (5 bases). The CDR3 consists of 16 residues. Trimming took 0 bases from V and 0 from J, leaving 11 bases between them. Germline V gene sequence: CDR1 MNHNY, CDR2 SVGAGI (reference sequence). This CDR3 is CASSYSIRTTNYGYTF. The CDR3 bases are TGTGCCAGCAGTTACTCGATTAGGACAACTAACTATGGCTACACCTTC.

This clonotype was recorded at least ten times. V usage is TRBV7-2 and J usage is TRBJ2-7, with 8 bases matching TRBD2. V lost 5 bases to trimming and J lost 9 bases; unmatched junction nucleotides: 3. CDR3 length: 11 amino acids. Looked up from germline, CDR1 is SGHTA and CDR2 is FQGNSA. CDR3 amino acids: CASSQSGRQYF. The CDR3 DNA sequence: TGTGCCAGCAGCCAGAGCGGGAGGCAGTACTTC.

This clonotype is a singleton in its sample. V usage is TRBV20-1 and J usage is TRBJ2-5; TRBD2 matches at 8 bases. Unmatched junction bases numbered 22, after V lost 5 bases and J lost 11 bases. The germline V gene encodes CDR1 DFQATT and CDR2 SNEGSKA (reference sequence). The CDR3 has 16 amino acids. The CDR3 sequence: CSAGSSTSGVYNEQYF. The CDR3 DNA follows: TGCAGTGCTGGGTCGAGTACTAGCGGAGTCTACAATGAGCAGTACTTC.